The rows below give T cell receptor beta chains drawn from one sample of a study of blood T cells in healthy people across ages. TCRdb recomputed calls from the 5' RACE reads with MiXCR, one row per CDR3 protein. The repertoire has almost 550,000 distinct CDR3 sequences, around 24% of them found once; the top ten carry around 10%. The data also belong to a second study, concerning T cells of mothers and their children.

Sequencing was performed on blood. The origin of the receptors is a boy aged 5 to 17 in good health. CDR3s include the opening cysteine and the closing phenylalanine or tryptophan. D genes are given only for firm matches. Size values are once, few and many counts, or a class for expanded clones, and some rows have none.

V	size	J	D	CDR3	DNA
TRBV20-1	many	TRBJ1-6	NA	CSASLPGRRNSPLHF	TGCAGTGCTAGCCTCCCGGGACGGCGAAATTCACCCCTCCACTTT
TRBV7-2	NA	TRBJ1-2	NA	CASSMAGYGYTF	TGTGCCAGCAGCATGGCTGGCTATGGCTACACCTTC
TRBV7-2	NA	TRBJ2-7	NA	CASSLDVDGYEQYF	TGTGCCAGCAGCTTAGATGTGGACGGTTACGAGCAGTACTTC
TRBV11-2	few	TRBJ2-5	NA	CASSTLQRREQYF	TGTGCCAGCAGCACACTCCAGCGGAGGGAGCAGTACTTC
TRBV20-1	NA	TRBJ1-5	NA	CSCERRGHQPQHF	TGCAGTTGCGAGCGCAGGGGCCATCAGCCCCAGCATTTT
TRBV6-1	NA	TRBJ2-3	TRBD1	CASRHNRGPDTQYF	TGTGCCAGCAGACATAACAGGGGGCCTGATACGCAGTATTTT
TRBV7-9	NA	TRBJ2-7	NA	CASSSAGTGLYEQYF	TGTGCCAGCAGCTCGGCCGGGACTGGCCTCTACGAGCAGTACTTC
TRBV4-3	few	TRBJ2-6	NA	CASSQGPYSGANVLTF	TGCGCCAGCAGCCAAGGCCCCTACTCTGGGGCCAACGTCCTGACTTTC
TRBV28	NA	TRBJ1-4	NA	CASSFRILDNEKLFF	TGTGCCAGCAGTTTTCGGATCCTAGATAATGAAAAACTGTTTTTT
TRBV10-3	NA	TRBJ2-5	NA	CATLQTKVEVQETQYF	TGTGCCACGCTACAAACCAAGGTAGAGGTTCAAGAGACCCAGTACTTC
TRBV6-2/TRBV6-3	NA	TRBJ2-5	TRBD2	CASSWTSRTQETQYF	TGTGCCAGCAGTTGGACTAGCCGAACGCAAGAGACCCAGTACTTC
TRBV28	few	TRBJ2-7	TRBD1	CASSTTGTGFYEQYF	TGTGCCAGCAGCACAACCGGGACAGGGTTCTACGAGCAGTACTTC
TRBV7-3	NA	TRBJ2-1	NA	CASSLRTALYNEQFF	TGTGCCAGCAGCTTGAGGACAGCGCTCTACAATGAGCAGTTCTTC
TRBV24-1	NA	TRBJ1-1	NA	CATSDPGRLEAFF	TGTGCCACCAGTGATCCCGGACGGCTAGAAGCTTTCTTT
TRBV20-1	few	TRBJ2-3	TRBD2	CSASNSGGRDTQYF	TGCAGTGCTAGTAATAGCGGGGGTAGAGATACGCAGTATTTT
TRBV6-2/TRBV6-3	NA	TRBJ2-7	NA	CASTPIGKSTYEQHF	TGTGCCAGCACCCCCATAGGGAAGTCCACCTACGAGCAGCACTTC
TRBV7-2	few	TRBJ2-7	NA	CASSLRSGERYEQYF	TGTGCCAGCAGCTTGCGCTCAGGGGAAAGGTACGAGCAGTACTTC
TRBV6-6	NA	TRBJ2-4	NA	CASSPDRVAKNIQYF	TGTGCCAGCAGCCCCGACCGGGTGGCCAAAAACATTCAGTACTTC
TRBV24-1	few	TRBJ2-1	NA	CATSDLNGGTYNEQFF	TGTGCCACCAGTGATTTGAATGGCGGGACCTACAATGAGCAGTTCTTC
TRBV12-3/TRBV12-4	NA	TRBJ2-7	NA	CASSFRHLAAEQYF	TGTGCCAGCAGTTTCAGACACCTCGCTGCCGAGCAGTACTTC
TRBV5-1	NA	TRBJ2-1	TRBD2	CASSLVGIAGGRSYNEQFF	TGCGCCAGCAGCTTGGTAGGGATAGCGGGGGGGCGTTCCTACAATGAGCAGTTCTTC
TRBV28	few	TRBJ2-2	NA	CASSPPARQSANTGELFF	TGTGCCAGCAGTCCACCGGCCCGACAGTCTGCGAACACCGGGGAGCTGTTTTTT
TRBV7-2	medium-sized	TRBJ1-2	NA	CASRPPSTVILANYGYTF	TGTGCCAGCAGGCCCCCATCTACAGTGATTCTAGCTAACTATGGCTACACCTTC
TRBV6-1	NA	TRBJ1-4	NA	CASSEDRVNEKLFF	TGTGCCAGCAGTGAAGACAGGGTTAATGAAAAACTGTTTTTT
TRBV7-9	NA	TRBJ1-1	TRBD1	CASSFRGRGHTEAFF	TGTGCCAGCAGTTTCCGGGGCAGGGGGCATACTGAAGCTTTCTTT
TRBV27	NA	TRBJ1-1	NA	CASSLSGSGEAFF	TGTGCCAGCAGTTTATCAGGCAGTGGGGAAGCTTTCTTT
TRBV11-2	NA	TRBJ1-1	NA	CASSYPITGNTEAFF	TGTGCCAGCAGCTACCCTATAACGGGGAACACTGAAGCTTTCTTT
TRBV7-9	NA	TRBJ2-2	NA	CASSFQMNTGELFF	TGTGCCAGCAGCTTCCAGATGAACACCGGGGAGCTGTTTTTT
TRBV5-6	NA	TRBJ2-3	NA	CASSSSLDRDTQYF	TGTGCCAGCAGCTCCTCCCTAGACAGGGATACGCAGTATTTT
TRBV28	NA	TRBJ1-5	TRBD1	CASSYPGQGLSSNQPQHF	TGTGCCAGCAGTTATCCGGGACAGGGGCTTTCGAGCAATCAGCCCCAGCATTTT
TRBV9	few	TRBJ2-1	NA	CASSVEGELSSYNEQFF	TGTGCCAGCAGCGTAGAGGGGGAGCTGAGCTCCTACAATGAGCAGTTCTTC
TRBV27	NA	TRBJ2-1	TRBD1	CASSLRTGANEQFF	TGTGCCAGCAGTCTACGGACAGGGGCGAATGAGCAGTTCTTC
TRBV18	NA	TRBJ2-5	TRBD1	CASSLDRVETQYF	TGTGCCAGCTCACTCGACAGGGTAGAGACCCAGTACTTC
TRBV9	NA	TRBJ2-5	NA	CASSVGRSQETQYF	TGTGCCAGCAGCGTAGGACGGTCCCAAGAGACCCAGTACTTC
TRBV6-1	few	TRBJ2-4	NA	CASSEPSRGNILAKNIQYF	TGTGCCAGCAGTGAACCAAGCAGGGGCAACATTTTAGCCAAAAACATTCAGTACTTC
TRBV20-1	few	TRBJ2-1	TRBD2	CSAIPLARDNEQFF	TGCAGTGCCATCCCACTAGCGCGAGACAATGAGCAGTTCTTC
TRBV4-3	NA	TRBJ1-2	NA	CASSQGGNGYTF	TGCGCCAGCAGCCAAGGGGGGAACGGCTACACCTTC
TRBV9	NA	TRBJ2-3	TRBD2	CASSVVGTSGGANTQYF	TGTGCCAGCAGCGTAGTGGGGACTAGCGGGGGGGCAAATACGCAGTATTTT
TRBV12-3/TRBV12-4	few	TRBJ2-2	TRBD1	CASSGDRGLTGELFF	TGTGCCAGCAGTGGGGACAGGGGGCTCACCGGGGAGCTGTTTTTT
TRBV2	few	TRBJ2-7	TRBD1	CASTRSGTGSYEQYF	TGTGCCAGCACCCGCTCCGGGACAGGGTCCTACGAGCAGTACTTC
TRBV20-1	NA	TRBJ2-5	TRBD2	CSAPPGGRETQYF	TGCAGTGCTCCCCCGGGGGGGCGCGAGACCCAGTACTTC
TRBV25-1	few	TRBJ1-4	TRBD1	CASSEATGAEKLFF	TGTGCCAGCAGTGAGGCGACAGGGGCTGAAAAACTGTTTTTT
TRBV7-9	few	TRBJ2-3	TRBD1	CASSRIGTGVRDTQYF	TGTGCCAGCAGCCGCATCGGGACAGGGGTTAGAGATACGCAGTATTTT
TRBV27	once	TRBJ2-2	TRBD1	CASRWTGLNTGELFF	TGTGCCAGCAGGTGGACAGGCCTAAACACCGGGGAGCTGTTTTTT
TRBV11-1	NA	TRBJ2-7	TRBD1	CASSGTESYEQYF	TGTGCCAGCTCAGGGACAGAGTCCTACGAGCAGTACTTC
TRBV6-1	few	TRBJ2-7	TRBD2	CASSATGTSGVEQYF	TGTGCCAGCAGTGCGACGGGGACTAGCGGAGTCGAGCAGTACTTC
TRBV6-2/TRBV6-3	NA	TRBJ2-1	TRBD1	CASSDPDRVKDEQFF	TGTGCCAGCAGTGACCCGGACAGGGTAAAAGATGAGCAGTTCTTC
TRBV19	NA	TRBJ1-6	NA	CASGRDAYSPLHF	TGTGCCAGTGGTAGGGACGCGTATTCACCCCTCCACTTT
TRBV5-6	NA	TRBJ2-6	NA	CASSAPGANVLTF	TGTGCCAGCAGCGCCCCTGGGGCCAACGTCCTGACTTTC
TRBV7-2	few	TRBJ2-3	TRBD2	CASLCACGSQALGTDTQYF	TGTGCCAGCCTCTGTGCCTGCGGGAGTCAGGCATTGGGCACAGATACGCAGTATTTT
TRBV7-2	few	TRBJ2-7	NA	CASSLQNEQYF	TGTGCCAGCAGCCTTCAGAACGAGCAGTACTTC
TRBV6-1	few	TRBJ2-1	NA	CASSEQRTYNEQFF	TGTGCCAGCAGTGAACAGAGGACCTACAATGAGCAGTTCTTC
TRBV20-1	few	TRBJ2-1	TRBD2	CSARSSGLAGANEQFF	TGCAGTGCTAGATCCTCAGGACTAGCGGGAGCCAATGAGCAGTTCTTC